This T cell receptor beta chain is drawn from a study of cytomegalovirus exposure and HLA in healthy donors. Trimming cost V 5 bases and J 3 bases; bases outside gene matches: 10. Germline CDR1 reads SGHAT; CDR2 reads FQNNGV. The CDR3 is 16 amino acids. In the PCR, 60 Vbeta and 13 Jbeta primers were used. Here immunoSEQ multiplex PCR was the method, and the copy in TCRdb shows in-frame clones only, minus some. The sample comprises about 140,000 clones, about four fifths of which are singletons, and 4.5% rests with the top ten. Study-level results: Common viral pathogens seemed to be connected with several of the most significant clusters, according to a later analysis.

As to this clone: Antigen: not known.

The gene calls are TRBV11-2 and TRBJ1-2, with 9 bases fitting TRBD1. The sample was PBMCs. The sequence was obtained from a man aged 35 to 55 in good health and CMV-seronegative. CDR3: CASSPPGTGTDYGYTF. The DNA of the CDR3 is TGTGCCAGCAGCCCGCCGGGGACAGGGACCGACTATGGCTACACCTTC.